The next 27 T cell receptor beta chains were all read from a single sample in a study of blood T cell repertoires in COVID-19. Some clones are missing from TCRdb's copy, which holds only in-frame ones; the method was immunoSEQ multiplex PCR. The table lists roughly 450,000 clones, 90% of them singletons. Sequencing was done on a sample of PBMCs or T cells enriched from blood (not recorded which). Every receptor here comes from a man between 18 and 29 years old who had recovered from COVID-19.

In its sample, this clone was seen once. This sequence joins TRBV6-5 and TRBJ2-1; D not resolved. Germline V gene data show CDR1 as MNHEY and CDR2 as SVGAGI. This CDR3 region has 13 residues. V lost 6 bases and J lost 3, with 9 bases in between. CDR3 sequence (DNA): TGTGCCAGCAGCCCGCGGCTCTACAATGAGCAGTTCTTC. It encodes CASSPRLYNEQFF.

The chain links TRBV6-5 to TRBJ2-1, with TRBD2 identical over 12 bases. CDR3 length equals 15 residues. Germline CDR1 is MNHEY and CDR2 is SVGAGI. The junction had 4 bases not matched to a gene; V was cut back by 5 bases and J by 5 bases. CDR3 sequence (DNA): TGTGCCAGCAGTCATCTAGCGGGAGGGCACAATGAGCAGTTCTTC. This sequence encodes CASSHLAGGHNEQFF.

The gene calls are TRBV9 and TRBJ1-2; 7 bases align to TRBD1. The CDR3 extends over 11 amino acids. Germline V gene lookup returns CDR1 SGDLS and CDR2 YYNGEE. Trimming took 5 bases from V and 8 from J; bases not matched to a gene: 3. CDR3 residues: CASRTGTGYTF. CDR3 nucleotides: TGTGCCAGCAGGACAGGGACCGGCTACACCTTC.

The rearrangement joins TRBV6-4 to TRBJ2-1, with D possibly matching TRBD2 (6 bases). V lost 3 bases to trimming and J lost 0 bases, with 12 bases between them. The CDR3 runs 16 residues. Germline V gene lookup returns CDR1 MRHNA and CDR2 SNTAGT. As DNA, the CDR3 is TGTGCCAGCAGTGAAGGGGCGGGGAGCTCCTACAATGAGCAGTTCTTC. Amino acid sequence: CASSEGAGSSYNEQFF.

This clone was counted a single time. The J gene is TRBJ1-2, the V gene TRBV15; the D gene is possibly TRBD1 (6 bases). The CDR3 contains 17 residues. Germline values: CDR1 LNHNV, CDR2 YYDKDF (reference sequence). Trimming removed 1 base at V and 0 bases at J, with 15 bases between. In DNA, the CDR3 is TGTGCCACCAGCAGAGGCGGGAGGGGGGCGACTAACTATGGCTACACCTTC. Its protein is CATSRGGRGATNYGYTF.

V usage is TRBV4-1 and J usage is TRBJ1-5; no clear D gene. The CDR3 has 14 amino acids. Germline V gene lookup returns CDR1 MGHRA and CDR2 YSYEKL. Trimming took 0 bases from V and 5 from J, leaving 8 bases between them. The CDR3 spells CASSQDTSDQPQHF. The CDR3 DNA is TGCGCCAGCAGCCAAGATACGTCAGATCAGCCCCAGCATTTT.

This clone was seen just once. The chain joins TRBV13 to TRBJ2-5; D uncertain. The CDR3 covers 13 residues. Between the trimmed V and J ends, which lost 4 bases and 5 bases, there was a span of 11 bases. Looked up from germline, CDR1 is PRHDT and CDR2 is FYEKMQ (reference sequence). The CDR3 sequence is CASSSRLRETQYF. The CDR3 DNA reads as TGTGCCAGCAGCTCTCGACTGCGGGAGACCCAGTACTTC.

This chain uses TRBV6-5 with TRBJ1-1; 9 bases align to TRBD1. Germline V gives CDR1 MNHEY, CDR2 SVGAGI. V was pared by 7 bases and J by 5 bases, with 5 bases of the junction left unmatched. The CDR3 consists of 13 residues. CDR3 bases: TGTGCCAGCACCCGGGACAGGGCGACTGAAGCTTTCTTT. It yields the protein CASTRDRATEAFF.

The chain couples TRBV19 to TRBJ1-2, with a possible D match to TRBD1 (5 bases). V lost 6 bases, J lost 2 bases, and 16 bases lay in between. CDR3 length: 15 amino acids. Germline V gene sequence: CDR1 LNHDA, CDR2 SQIVND (reference sequence). The CDR3 bases are TGTGCCAGTAGGCCCCTGACAGCGCCCAACTATGGCTACACCTTC. The encoded protein is CASRPLTAPNYGYTF.

CDR3 in amino acids: CASTPTGLAGETQYF. The DNA of the CDR3 is TGCGCCAGCACCCCGACGGGACTAGCGGGAGAGACCCAGTACTTC. The rearrangement uses TRBV5-1 and TRBJ2-5; 12 nucleotides line up with TRBD2. After removal of 6 bases from V and 4 bases from J, the junction contained 7 bases not matched to a gene. The CDR3 is 15 residues long. Looked up from germline, CDR1 is SGHRS and CDR2 is YFSETQ.

The chain carries TRBV3-1 (or the pseudogene TRBV3-2) and TRBJ1-4, with D uncertain. The V gene's germline CDR1 is LGHDT and CDR2 YNNKEL (reference sequence). The CDR3 spans 17 residues. Trimming cost V 0 bases and J 4 bases, with 15 bases left between them. The CDR3 DNA follows: TGTGCCAGCAGCCAAGAGAGACTCCTACCCCGTAATGAAAAACTGTTTTTT. This gives the protein CASSQERLLPRNEKLFF.

This CDR3 reads CAWLGLAAKSYNEQFF. In DNA, the CDR3 is TGTGCCTGGTTAGGACTAGCGGCTAAGAGTTACAATGAGCAGTTCTTC. This sequence joins TRBV30 and TRBJ2-1, with 10 bases lining up with TRBD2. V lost 5 bases and J lost 4; bases outside the gene matches: 11. The germline V gene has CDR1 GTSNPN and CDR2 SVGIG (reference sequence). The CDR3 contains 16 residues.

J is TRBJ1-5 and V is TRBV5-5, with a tentative D call TRBD1 (5 bases). This CDR3 region has 14 residues. Trimming left V 3 bases short and J 7 bases short, with 14 bases between. CDR1 is SGHKS and CDR2 is YYEKEE in the germline V gene (reference sequence). CDR3 in DNA: TGTGCCAGCAGCTCCCAGCCCGGGGGACAGCCCCAGCATTTT. It specifies CASSSQPGGQPQHF.

This clone was observed a few times. This chain connects TRBV14 to TRBJ1-1; no reliable D call. This CDR3 has 13 amino acids. V lost 0 bases and J 1 base, leaving 3 bases between the germline ends. The germline V gene encodes CDR1 SGHDN and CDR2 FVKESK. CDR3 coding DNA: TGTGCCAGCAGCCAAGAGAGGAACACTGAAGCTTTCTTT. Its translation: CASSQERNTEAFF.

The rearrangement uses TRBV4-1 and TRBJ1-2; D is possibly TRBD1 (5 bases). Trimming took 5 bases from V and 0 from J, leaving 16 bases between them. Germline V gives CDR1 MGHRA, CDR2 YSYEKL. The CDR3 sequence is 16 residues long. The CDR3 DNA follows: TGCGCCAGCAGCATTGACAGCGCTACTACTAACTATGGCTACACCTTC. It encodes CASSIDSATTNYGYTF.

The rearrangement joins TRBV4-2 to TRBJ2-2, with unresolved D. With 2 bases removed from V and 3 bases from J, the gap between germline ends came to 10 bases. In germline, CDR1 is LGHNA, CDR2 YNFKEQ. This CDR3 is 15 amino acids long. The CDR3 loop is CASSQSKRDTGELFF. CDR3 in DNA: TGTGCCAGCAGCCAATCTAAACGGGACACCGGGGAGCTGTTTTTT.

This clone came up once. V is TRBV5-4 and J is TRBJ2-3; D is unresolved. The CDR3 totals 13 residues. Germline V gives CDR1 SGHNT, CDR2 YYREEE (reference sequence). Trimming removed 5 bases from V and 4 bases from J, with 11 bases in between. CDR3 in DNA: TGTGCCAGCAGTTCGATCGAGCCAGATACGCAGTATTTT. Its protein is CASSSIEPDTQYF.

V and J are TRBV5-1 and TRBJ2-3; 9 bases align to TRBD2. The V gene end was trimmed by 4 bases and the J gene end by 5 bases; junction bases not matched to a gene: 8. The CDR3 contains 15 residues. Germline V gives CDR1 SGHRS, CDR2 YFSETQ. The CDR3 sequence is CASSRGTSRQDTQYF. The CDR3 nucleotides read TGCGCCAGCAGCAGAGGGACTAGCCGTCAAGATACGCAGTATTTT. Combining the CDR3 with reference TRBV5-1 and TRBJ2-3 gives the whole variable domain KAGVTQTPRYLIKTRGQQVTLSCSPISGHRSVSWYQQTPGQGLQFLFEYFSETQRNKGNFPGRFSGRQFSNSRSEMNVSTLELGDSALYLCASSRGTSRQDTQYFGPGTRLTVL.

J is TRBJ1-6 and V is TRBV5-1, with 7 positions matching TRBD1. The CDR3 is 18 residues long. Trimming at V came to 1 base and at J to 11 bases, leaving 18 bases not matched to a gene. Per the germline V gene, CDR1 is SGHRS and CDR2 is YFSETQ. CDR3 sequence: CASSLSGGTAANMAPLHF. CDR3 DNA sequence: TGCGCCAGCAGCTTGTCGGGCGGGACAGCGGCCAACATGGCACCCCTCCACTTT.

The chain employs TRBV9 and TRBJ1-1; 8 positions match TRBD1. The V segment lost 3 bases and the J segment 1 base; nucleotides outside the gene matches: 8. This CDR3 is 16 amino acids long. Germline CDR1 reads SGDLS; CDR2 reads YYNGEE. CDR3 amino acids: CASSARQGAPNTEAFF. The CDR3 coding sequence is TGTGCCAGCAGCGCAAGGCAGGGGGCGCCGAACACTGAAGCTTTCTTT.

V gene TRBV9 combines with J gene TRBJ1-2; 8 nucleotides match TRBD1. Unmatched junction bases numbered 5, after V lost 2 bases and J lost 2 bases. The CDR3 consists of 15 residues. Germline CDR1 SGDLS, CDR2 YYNGEE. The DNA for the CDR3 is TGTGCCAGCAGCGTCGGACAGGGCCTCAACTATGGCTACACCTTC. Residues: CASSVGQGLNYGYTF.

The J gene is TRBJ1-6, the V gene TRBV4-1; the D gene is possibly TRBD1 (5 bases). This CDR3 comprises 15 residues. CDR1 MGHRA and CDR2 YSYEKL come from the germline V gene. With 1 base removed from V and 10 bases from J, the gap between germline ends came to 14 bases. In DNA, the CDR3 is TGCGCCAGCAGCCAAGGGACTACAGGAAACTCACCCCTCCACTTT. This translates into CASSQGTTGNSPLHF.

The chain uses TRBV6-5 and TRBJ2-7; TRBD1 matches at 11 bases. This CDR3 contains 15 residues. Germline trimming cut 3 bases from V and 4 bases from J; bases unmatched to any gene: 5. Germline CDR1 MNHEY, CDR2 SVGAGI. CDR3 residues: CASSYSGQGVYEQYF. Here the CDR3 DNA reads TGTGCCAGCAGTTATTCGGGACAGGGGGTTTACGAGCAGTACTTC.

The chain uses TRBV23-1 and TRBJ2-2; TRBD1 aligns across 7 bases. TRBV23-1 is an open reading frame whose function is uncertain. CDR3 size: 16 residues. The V and J ends lost 5 bases and 2 bases, in that order; junction bases with no gene match: 8. CDR3 sequence reads: CASSAPGTDNTGELFF. The CDR3 DNA is TGCGCCAGCAGTGCGCCGGGGACAGATAACACCGGGGAGCTGTTTTTT.

The genes are TRBV5-6 and TRBJ2-3; 8 nucleotides align to TRBD2. From germline, CDR1 is SGHDT and CDR2 YYEEEE. Trimming at V came to 6 bases and at J to 2 bases, leaving 11 bases not matched to a gene. This CDR3 is 16 amino acids long. The CDR3 DNA is TGTGCCAGCAAAGTGGAGGCGGGAGGTCACACAGATACGCAGTATTTT. It translates to CASKVEAGGHTDTQYF. Using reference TRBV5-6 and TRBJ2-3 for the parts outside the CDR3, the full variable domain is DAGVTQSPTHLIKTRGQQVTLRCSPKSGHDTVSWYQQALGQGPQFIFQYYEEEERQRGNFPDRFSGHQFPNYSSELNVNALLLGDSALYLCASKVEAGGHTDTQYFGPGTRLTVL.

The rearrangement uses TRBV18 and TRBJ1-1; tentatively, D is TRBD1 (6 bases). The germline V gene encodes CDR1 KGHSH and CDR2 LQKENI. The CDR3 extends over 15 amino acids. Trimming removed 1 base at V and 0 bases at J, with 9 bases between. CDR3 protein: CASSPRGGMNTEAFF. CDR3 DNA sequence: TGTGCCAGCTCACCACGGGGGGGCATGAACACTGAAGCTTTCTTT.

The chain combines TRBV28 with TRBJ2-7, with 11 bases identical to TRBD2. In germline, CDR1 is MDHEN, CDR2 SYDVKM. The CDR3 length is 13 residues. Unmatched junction bases numbered 8, after V lost 10 bases and J lost 6 bases. In DNA, the CDR3 is TGTGCCACCAACCCCGGGACTAGCGGCGAGCAGTACTTC. It codes for CATNPGTSGEQYF.